This T cell receptor (beta chain) was recorded in a study of CD8 T cells in ankylosing spondylitis. General study results and limits: Disease-linked clones were CD8+ and relatively rare in peripheral blood. Researchers reportedly found disease-linked clones significantly enriched in matched ankylosing spondylitis synovial fluid.

This clonotype was seen repeatedly, ten times or more. Its target is unknown. By quantitative 5'-RACE with molecular barcodes, the TCR beta libraries were made. Via MiXCR, TCRdb re-called the 5' RACE reads, giving one row per CDR3 protein. The sample shows under 250,000 distinct CDR3 sequences, 8% to 9% of them seen only once. V shed 5 bases, J shed 0 bases, and the junction held 4 bases outside the gene matches. This CDR3 has 15 residues. Germline V gives CDR1 MDHEN, CDR2 SYDVKM. The source material was blood, either unsorted or a sorted T cell fraction (not recorded which). V usage is TRBV28 and J usage is TRBJ2-4; TRBD1 matches at 7 bases. The receptor comes from a female donor with ankylosing spondylitis or in good health (not recorded which). The CDR3, as DNA: TGTGCCAGCAGTGGACAGGTCGGAGCCAAAAACATTCAGTACTTC. Its protein is CASSGQVGAKNIQYF.